The 31 T cell receptor beta chains presented below share a single source sample, sequenced in a study of cytomegalovirus exposure and HLA in healthy donors. The primer mix had 60 Vbeta and 13 Jbeta primers. Produced via immunoSEQ multiplex PCR; TCRdb's table is partial and in-frame only. The sample holds roughly 200,000 clones, 86% seen once. Sequencing used PBMCs. The receptor set was obtained from a woman between 25 and 40 years old in good health and CMV-seronegative.

The V call is TRBV6-1, the J call TRBJ2-1, with 7 nucleotides matching TRBD1. Germline CDR1 MNHNS, CDR2 SASEGT. There are 15 residues in the CDR3. Trimming took 7 bases from V and 4 from J; bases not matched to a gene: 10. The chain's CDR3 is CASILQGKDYNEQFF. The DNA of the CDR3 is TGTGCCAGCATCCTACAGGGGAAGGATTACAATGAGCAGTTCTTC.

The rearrangement joins TRBV7-2 to TRBJ2-3; D is unresolved. V was cut by 3 bases and J by 5 bases, with 6 bases left in between. Germline V gene data show CDR1 as SGHTA and CDR2 as FQGNSA. The CDR3 runs 12 residues. Written as DNA, the CDR3 is TGTGCCAGCAGCTTCTCGGGAGATACGCAGTATTTT. Amino acid sequence: CASSFSGDTQYF.

This rearrangement joins TRBV11-3 to TRBJ2-1; 9 bases agree with TRBD1. The V gene end was trimmed by 3 bases and the J gene end by 8 bases; junction bases not matched to a gene: 5. The germline CDR1 and CDR2 sequences are SGHNT and YENEEA. The CDR3 sequence is 14 residues long. For the CDR3, the DNA is TGTGCCAGCAGCTTGGGGACAGGGAGGCATGAGCAGTTCTTC. Translation gives CASSLGTGRHEQFF.

The J gene is TRBJ2-7, the V gene TRBV4-1, with 8 bases matching TRBD1. Germline V lookup: CDR1 MGHRA, CDR2 YSYEKL. The CDR3 extends over 17 amino acids. V lost 4 bases to trimming and J lost 6 bases; unmatched junction nucleotides: 17. DNA for the CDR3: TGCGCCAGCAGCCCCTGGGAAGATTCCCAGGGGGCTTCCGAGCAGTACTTC. Encoded protein: CASSPWEDSQGASEQYF.

The chain employs TRBV5-1 and TRBJ2-5, with a tentative D call TRBD1 (5 bases). CDR1 is SGHRS, CDR2 YFSETQ, per germline. This CDR3 is built from 14 residues. The V gene lost 8 bases and the J gene lost 4 bases, with 18 bases spanning the gap. CDR3 DNA: TGCGCCAGTTTTCCCGACAGATTAGGAGAGACCCAGTACTTC. The encoded protein is CASFPDRLGETQYF.

The V and J genes are TRBV5-1 and TRBJ2-2, with D tentatively TRBD2 (6 bases). The length of the CDR3 is 14 residues. V was shortened by 4 bases and J by 4 bases, with 11 bases between the two germline ends. Germline assignment: CDR1 SGHRS and CDR2 YFSETQ. In DNA form, the CDR3 reads TGCGCCAGCAGCAGGGAAGCGGGCACCGGGGAGCTGTTTTTT. Its translation: CASSREAGTGELFF.

This clone was seen once. The chain is built from TRBV7-9 and TRBJ2-2; 8 bases are shared with TRBD2. The germline CDR1 and CDR2 sequences are SEHNR and FQNEAQ (reference sequence). The ends lost 0 bases at V and 3 bases at J; junction bases unmatched: 9. The CDR3 sequence is 18 residues long. CDR3 residues: CASSLAAVGGAYTGELFF. In DNA, the CDR3 is TGTGCCAGCAGCTTAGCGGCTGTCGGGGGGGCTTACACCGGGGAGCTGTTTTTT.

V and J are TRBV5-4 and TRBJ1-1; TRBD1 matches at 7 bases. CDR1 SGHNT and CDR2 YYREEE come from the germline V gene (reference sequence). V was clipped by 4 bases and J by 3 bases; unmatched bases: 6. The CDR3 consists of 14 residues. The CDR3 DNA follows: TGTGCCAGCAGCGTTGGACAGGACGACACTGAAGCTTTCTTT. Protein product: CASSVGQDDTEAFF.

This chain joins TRBV6-1 and TRBJ1-2, with a weak D call TRBD1 (6 bases). Germline CDR1 and CDR2: MNHNS and SASEGT. Trimming took 0 bases from V and 4 from J, leaving 18 bases between them. There are 17 residues in the CDR3. CDR3 sequence: CASSEAAGQILGYGYTF. In nucleotides, the CDR3 is TGTGCCAGCAGTGAAGCGGCTGGACAGATCCTTGGCTATGGCTACACCTTC.

The chain links TRBV28 to TRBJ2-5; a possible D gene is TRBD2 (5 bases). The CDR3 runs 13 residues. CDR1 is MDHEN and CDR2 is SYDVKM in the germline V gene. V was clipped by 4 bases and J by 0 bases, with 6 bases between them. This CDR3 is CASSSGNQETQYF. The CDR3 DNA sequence: TGTGCCAGCAGTTCCGGGAACCAAGAGACCCAGTACTTC. The whole variable domain, filled in from reference TRBV28 and TRBJ2-5, reads DVKVTQSSRYLVKRTGEKVFLECVQDMDHENMFWYRQDPGLGLRLIYFSYDVKMKEKGDIPEGYSVSREKKERFSLILESASTNQTSMYLCASSSGNQETQYFGPGTRLLVL.

The gene calls are TRBV7-8 and TRBJ2-7, with 8 positions matching TRBD1. CDR1 is SGHVS, CDR2 FQNEAQ, per germline. V lost 4 bases, J lost 5 bases, and 7 bases stayed unmatched. The CDR3 has 14 amino acids. CDR3 sequence: CASSSRAGGDEQYF. For the CDR3, the DNA is TGTGCCAGCAGCTCCCGGGCAGGGGGCGACGAGCAGTACTTC.

This sequence joins TRBV7-9 and TRBJ2-1; 10 positions match TRBD1. Per the germline V gene, CDR1 is SEHNR and CDR2 is FQNEAQ (reference sequence). V shed 3 bases and J 8 bases; nucleotides not matched to a gene: 7. The CDR3 has 15 amino acids. CDR3 in DNA: TGTGCCAGCAGCTTGACGGGACAGGGGCTTCATGAGCAGTTCTTC. Translated, it gives CASSLTGQGLHEQFF. The full variable domain, with the rest looked up from reference TRBV7-9 and TRBJ2-1, is DTGVSQNPRHKITKRGQNVTFRCDPISEHNRLYWYRQTLGQGPEFLTYFQNEAQLEKSRLLSDRFSAERPKGSFSTLEIQRTEQGDSAMYLCASSLTGQGLHEQFFGPGTRLTVL.

The chain uses TRBV7-2 and TRBJ2-3; 11 bases are a match to TRBD2. Germline V gene lookup returns CDR1 SGHTA and CDR2 FQGNSA. V shed 4 bases, J shed 5 bases, and the junction held 11 bases outside the gene matches. The CDR3 sequence is 17 residues long. The CDR3 reads CASSSNRLAGWKDTQYF. CDR3 DNA sequence: TGTGCCAGCAGCTCCAACAGACTAGCGGGATGGAAAGATACGCAGTATTTT.

This clone was counted only a few times. This sequence joins TRBV28 and TRBJ2-3; a weak D match, TRBD2 (6 bases). Germline V gene data show CDR1 as MDHEN and CDR2 as SYDVKM. Trimming pared 3 bases from V and 3 bases from J, leaving 10 bases between. CDR3 length: 14 residues. Here the CDR3 reads CASSFVAGTDTQYF. In nucleotides, the CDR3 is TGTGCCAGCAGTTTTGTGGCGGGAACAGATACGCAGTATTTT.

The rearrangement uses TRBV11-3 and TRBJ2-5; the D gene is possibly TRBD2 (5 bases). This CDR3 spans 15 amino acids. Trimming removed 1 base from V and 3 bases from J, with 12 bases in between. Germline CDR1 SGHNT, CDR2 YENEEA. The CDR3 protein is CASSLGGVNEETQYF. In DNA form, the CDR3 reads TGTGCCAGCAGCTTAGGGGGAGTCAACGAAGAGACCCAGTACTTC.

The V call is TRBV16, the J call TRBJ1-5, with 8 positions matching TRBD1. CDR3 length: 16 residues. Trimming removed 4 bases from V and 6 bases from J; junction bases left unmatched: 11. Germline CDR1 and CDR2: KGHSY and FQNENV. As DNA, the CDR3 is TGTGCCAGCAGCCTTCACCAGGGGGCTGGGACTCAGCCCCAGCATTTT. This sequence encodes CASSLHQGAGTQPQHF.

The genes are TRBV18 and TRBJ1-2; 9 nucleotides line up with TRBD1. Looked up from germline, CDR1 is KGHSH and CDR2 is LQKENI. This CDR3 has 15 amino acids. Trimming at V came to 1 base and at J to 4 bases, leaving 4 bases not matched to a gene. CDR3 nucleotides: TGTGCCAGCTCACCACAGGGGACAGGGAGCTATGGCTACACCTTC. Translation gives CASSPQGTGSYGYTF.

This chain connects TRBV30 to TRBJ2-5; 15 bases map to TRBD2. Germline-derived CDR1 and CDR2 are GTSNPN and SVGIG (reference sequence). The CDR3 spans 17 residues. V lost 1 base to trimming and J lost 5 bases; unmatched junction nucleotides: 8. This CDR3 reads CAWSGRGLAGGWETQYF. CDR3 nucleotide sequence: TGTGCCTGGAGTGGACGAGGACTAGCGGGGGGGTGGGAGACCCAGTACTTC. Full variable domain (outside the CDR3, taken from reference TRBV30 and TRBJ2-5): SQTIHQWPATLVQPVGSPLSLECTVEGTSNPNLYWYRQAAGRGLQLLFYSVGIGQISSEVPQNLSASRPQDRQFILSSKKLLLSDSGFYLCAWSGRGLAGGWETQYFGPGTRLLVL.

This clone has more than one count but fewer than ten. The chain's CDR3 is CASSVSMEGYTF. As DNA, the CDR3 is TGTGCCAGCAGTGTTTCTATGGAGGGCTACACCTTC. The chain employs TRBV2 and TRBJ1-2; no clear D. This CDR3 is built from 12 residues. Deletions cut 4 bases from V and 8 bases from J, with 11 bases between. Germline V gene sequence: CDR1 SNHLY, CDR2 FYNNEI.

V and J are TRBV19 and TRBJ2-6; maybe TRBD1 (6 bases). The V gene's germline CDR1 is LNHDA and CDR2 SQIVND (reference sequence). The CDR3 consists of 19 residues. Trimming shortened V by 7 bases and J by 0 bases, and 22 bases separated the two germline ends. CDR3 nucleotides: TGTGCCAGTATCAAGAGGGGCAGGGGAGCCCTCTCTGGGGCCAACGTCCTGACTTTC. Translation: CASIKRGRGALSGANVLTF. Supplemented by reference TRBV19 and TRBJ2-6, the full variable domain reads DGGITQSPKYLFRKEGQNVTLSCEQNLNHDAMYWYRQDPGQGLRLIYYSQIVNDFQKGDIAEGYSVSREKKESFPLTVTSAQKNPTAFYLCASIKRGRGALSGANVLTFGAGSRLTVL.

The chain joins TRBV18 to TRBJ2-6; TRBD1 is a possible D gene (5 bases). This CDR3 contains 16 residues. Germline V lookup: CDR1 KGHSH, CDR2 LQKENI. V lost 4 bases and J lost 0, with 10 bases in between. DNA for the CDR3: TGTGCCAGCTCACACCGACAGAACTCTGGGGCCAACGTCCTGACTTTC. Residues: CASSHRQNSGANVLTF.

The V call is TRBV14, the J call TRBJ2-3, with 11 nucleotides matching TRBD2. V lost 3 bases to trimming and J lost 3 bases; unmatched junction nucleotides: 5. The CDR3 runs 16 residues. CDR1 and CDR2 from the germline V gene are SGHDN and FVKESK. The CDR3: CASSQLAGGETDTQYF. In DNA, the CDR3 is TGTGCCAGCAGCCAGCTAGCGGGAGGCGAAACAGATACGCAGTATTTT. The variable domain in full, completed from reference TRBV14 and TRBJ2-3, reads EAGVTQFPSHSVIEKGQTVTLRCDPISGHDNLYWYRRVMGKEIKFLLHFVKESKQDESGMPNNRFLAERTGGTYSTLKVQPAELEDSGVYFCASSQLAGGETDTQYFGPGTRLTVL.

Details on this clone: Other DNA sequences in this specimen translate into the identical CDR3. V usage is TRBV18 and J usage is TRBJ2-6; no clear D. V lost 3 bases to trimming and J lost 0 bases, with 6 bases between them. The CDR3 is 15 residues long. The germline V gene has CDR1 KGHSH and CDR2 LQKENI. CDR3 region: CASSPRVSGANVLTF. Written as DNA, the CDR3 is TGTGCCAGCTCACCCCGGGTCTCTGGGGCCAACGTCCTGACTTTC.

The CDR3 sequence is CASRGLAGVYEQYF. For the CDR3, the DNA is TGTGCCAGCAGGGGACTAGCGGGAGTTTACGAGCAGTACTTC. This sequence joins TRBV2 and TRBJ2-7; 14 positions match TRBD2. The CDR3 is made up of 14 amino acids. Germline loops: CDR1 SNHLY, CDR2 FYNNEI. The junction had 2 bases not matched to a gene; V was cut back by 6 bases and J by 4 bases.

The V call is TRBV18, the J call TRBJ2-7; 7 nucleotides agree with TRBD1. This CDR3 contains 15 residues. V was clipped by 3 bases and J by 1 base; unmatched bases: 6. Germline V lookup: CDR1 KGHSH, CDR2 LQKENI. CDR3 loop: CASSPSLGQSYEQYF. The CDR3 coding sequence is TGTGCCAGCTCACCGAGCCTGGGACAGTCCTACGAGCAGTACTTC. The full variable domain, rest sourced from reference TRBV18 and TRBJ2-7, is NAGVMQNPRHLVRRRGQEARLRCSPMKGHSHVYWYRQLPEEGLKFMVYLQKENIIDESGMPKERFSAEFPKEGPSILRIQQVVRGDSAAYFCASSPSLGQSYEQYFGPGTRLTVT.

This sequence joins TRBV5-1 and TRBJ2-7; D is possibly TRBD1 (6 bases). The CDR3 is made up of 12 amino acids. Trimming stripped 5 bases from V and 3 bases from J, with 9 bases between. Per germline, CDR1 SGHRS and CDR2 YFSETQ. The CDR3 sequence is CASRLQGYEQYF. CDR3 coding DNA: TGCGCCAGCAGATTACAGGGCTACGAGCAGTACTTC.

The chain carries TRBV9 and TRBJ2-2; D is uncertain. CDR3 length: 15 residues. CDR1 is SGDLS, CDR2 YYNGEE, per germline. The V end was cut by 0 bases, the J end by 1 base, with 7 bases between. CDR3 nucleotides: TGTGCCAGCAGCGTAGAGGCAGGGAACACCGGGGAGCTGTTTTTT. Translation gives CASSVEAGNTGELFF.

This chain joins TRBV28 and TRBJ2-5; the D gene is possibly TRBD1 (6 bases). The V end lost 4 bases, the J end lost 2 bases, and 20 bases lay between the germline ends. From germline, CDR1 is MDHEN and CDR2 SYDVKM. The CDR3 is 17 amino acids. This CDR3 is CASSSLQGRALQETQYF. The CDR3 nucleotides read TGTGCCAGCAGTTCCCTACAGGGAAGGGCGCTTCAAGAGACCCAGTACTTC.

This rearrangement joins TRBV6-1 to TRBJ1-1; TRBD1 matches 7 bases. V trimming: 5 bases; J trimming: 2 bases; junction bases outside the gene matches: 8. Germline values: CDR1 MNHNS, CDR2 SASEGT. The CDR3 extends over 15 amino acids. CDR3 sequence: CASSSLTGSNTEAFF. CDR3 bases: TGTGCCAGCAGTTCACTGACAGGGAGCAACACTGAAGCTTTCTTT.

As to this clone: The sample contains more than one DNA sequence encoding this CDR3. This chain uses TRBV6-5 with TRBJ2-7, with 9 bases lining up with TRBD1. This CDR3 region has 13 residues. The trim removed 3 bases at V and 4 bases at J, leaving 1 base unmatched. Germline CDR1 and CDR2: MNHEY and SVGAGI. The CDR3 spells CASSYGTGYEQYF. The CDR3 bases are TGTGCCAGCAGTTATGGGACAGGGTACGAGCAGTACTTC.

This chain connects TRBV7-9 to TRBJ1-2, with D maybe TRBD1 (5 bases). This CDR3 is built from 14 residues. The ends were cut back, 8 bases at V and 2 bases at J, with 15 bases in the middle. The V gene's germline CDR1 is SEHNR and CDR2 FQNEAQ (reference sequence). The CDR3 bases are TGTGCCAGCCTTCCTTTAAGACAGAACTATGGCTACACCTTC. Protein product: CASLPLRQNYGYTF.